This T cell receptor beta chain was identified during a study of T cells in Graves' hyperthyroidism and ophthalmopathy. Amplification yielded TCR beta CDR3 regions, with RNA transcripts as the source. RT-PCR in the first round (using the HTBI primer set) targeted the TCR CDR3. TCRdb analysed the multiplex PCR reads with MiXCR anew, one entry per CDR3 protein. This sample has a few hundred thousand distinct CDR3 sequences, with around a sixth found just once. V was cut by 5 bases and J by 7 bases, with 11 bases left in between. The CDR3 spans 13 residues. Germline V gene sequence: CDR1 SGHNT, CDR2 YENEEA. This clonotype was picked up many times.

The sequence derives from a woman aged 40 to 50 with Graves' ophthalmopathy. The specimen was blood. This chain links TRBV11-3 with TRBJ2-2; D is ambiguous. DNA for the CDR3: TGTGCCAGCAGCAACCACATGGGCGGGGAGCTGTTTTTT. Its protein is CASSNHMGGELFF.